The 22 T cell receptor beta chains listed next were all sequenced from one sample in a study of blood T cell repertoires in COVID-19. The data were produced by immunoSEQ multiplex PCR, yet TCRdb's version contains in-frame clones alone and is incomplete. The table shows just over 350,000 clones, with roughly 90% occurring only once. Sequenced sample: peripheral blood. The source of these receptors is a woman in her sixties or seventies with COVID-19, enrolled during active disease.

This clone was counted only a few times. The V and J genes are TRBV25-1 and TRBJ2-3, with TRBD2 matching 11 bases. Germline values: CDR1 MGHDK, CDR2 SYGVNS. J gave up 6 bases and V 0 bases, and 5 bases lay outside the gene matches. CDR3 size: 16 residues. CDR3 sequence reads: CASSEYWGLAEDTQYF. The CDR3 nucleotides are TGTGCCAGCAGTGAATACTGGGGACTAGCGGAGGATACGCAGTATTTT.

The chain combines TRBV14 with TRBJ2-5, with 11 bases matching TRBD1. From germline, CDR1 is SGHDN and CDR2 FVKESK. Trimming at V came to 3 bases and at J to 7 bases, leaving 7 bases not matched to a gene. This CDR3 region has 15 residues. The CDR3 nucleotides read TGTGCCAGCAGCCACCAGGACAGGGGGCTAGGGACCCAGTACTTC. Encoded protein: CASSHQDRGLGTQYF.

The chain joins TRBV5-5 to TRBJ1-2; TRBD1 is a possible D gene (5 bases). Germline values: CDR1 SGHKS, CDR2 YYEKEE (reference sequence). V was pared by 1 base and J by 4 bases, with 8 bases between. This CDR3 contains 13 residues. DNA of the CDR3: TGTGCCAGCAGCTTGTCGGGGGTCTATGGCTACACCTTC. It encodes CASSLSGVYGYTF.

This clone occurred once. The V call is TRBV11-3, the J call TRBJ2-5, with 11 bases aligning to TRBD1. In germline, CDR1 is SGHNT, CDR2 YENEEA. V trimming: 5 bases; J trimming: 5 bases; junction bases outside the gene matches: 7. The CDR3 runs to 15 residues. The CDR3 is CASSAGTGGGETQYF. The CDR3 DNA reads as TGTGCCAGCAGCGCCGGGACAGGGGGTGGGGAGACCCAGTACTTC.

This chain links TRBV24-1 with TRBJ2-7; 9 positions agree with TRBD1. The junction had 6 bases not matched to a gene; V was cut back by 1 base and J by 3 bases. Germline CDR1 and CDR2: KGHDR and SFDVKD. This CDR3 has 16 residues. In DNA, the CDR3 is TGTGCCACCAGTGATTTACACGGACAGGGGAGCTACGAGCAGTACTTC. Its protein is CATSDLHGQGSYEQYF.

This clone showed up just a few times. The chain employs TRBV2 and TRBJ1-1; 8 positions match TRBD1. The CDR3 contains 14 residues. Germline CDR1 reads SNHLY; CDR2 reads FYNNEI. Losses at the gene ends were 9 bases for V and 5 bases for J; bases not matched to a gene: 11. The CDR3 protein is CARNLRQGRTEAFF. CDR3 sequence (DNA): TGTGCCAGAAATCTCCGACAGGGGCGGACTGAAGCTTTCTTT.

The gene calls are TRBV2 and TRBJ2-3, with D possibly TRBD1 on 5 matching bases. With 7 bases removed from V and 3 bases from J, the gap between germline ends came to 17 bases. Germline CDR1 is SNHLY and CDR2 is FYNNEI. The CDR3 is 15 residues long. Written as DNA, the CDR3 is TGTGCCAGCATAGGGGTTCAGGGTGCGACAGATACGCAGTATTTT. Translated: CASIGVQGATDTQYF. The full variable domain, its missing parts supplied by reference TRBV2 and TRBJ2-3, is EPEVTQTPSHQVTQMGQEVILRCVPISNHLYFYWYRQILGQKVEFLVSFYNNEISEKSEIFDDQFSVERPDGSNFTLKIRSTKLEDSAMYFCASIGVQGATDTQYFGPGTRLTVL.

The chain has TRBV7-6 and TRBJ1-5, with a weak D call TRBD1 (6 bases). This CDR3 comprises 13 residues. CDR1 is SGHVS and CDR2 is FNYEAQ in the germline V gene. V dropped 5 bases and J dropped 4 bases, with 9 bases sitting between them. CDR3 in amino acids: CASSADRNQPQHF. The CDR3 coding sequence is TGTGCCAGCAGCGCCGACAGGAATCAGCCCCAGCATTTT.

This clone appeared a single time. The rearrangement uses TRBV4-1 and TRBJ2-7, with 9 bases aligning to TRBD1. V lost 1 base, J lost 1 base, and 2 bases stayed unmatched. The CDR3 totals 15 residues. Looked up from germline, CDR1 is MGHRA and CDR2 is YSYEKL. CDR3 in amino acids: CASSQGQGVSYEQYF. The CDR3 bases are TGCGCCAGCAGCCAAGGACAGGGGGTATCCTACGAGCAGTACTTC.

CDR3 sequence (DNA): TGTGCCAGCAGCTCAGGGGCGGAAGTGATCACTGAAGCTTTCTTT. This translates into CASSSGAEVITEAFF. The chain employs TRBV5-5 and TRBJ1-1, with D possibly matching TRBD1 (6 bases). Between the trimmed V and J ends, which lost 3 bases and 4 bases, there was a span of 16 bases. The CDR3 runs to 15 residues. Germline CDR1 and CDR2: SGHKS and YYEKEE (reference sequence).

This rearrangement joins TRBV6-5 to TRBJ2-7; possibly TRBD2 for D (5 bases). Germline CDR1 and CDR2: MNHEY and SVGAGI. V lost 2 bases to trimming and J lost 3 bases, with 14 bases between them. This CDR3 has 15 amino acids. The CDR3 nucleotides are TGTGCCAGCAGTTACGCCCGAGGAGGTGACTACGAGCAGTACTTC. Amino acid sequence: CASSYARGGDYEQYF.

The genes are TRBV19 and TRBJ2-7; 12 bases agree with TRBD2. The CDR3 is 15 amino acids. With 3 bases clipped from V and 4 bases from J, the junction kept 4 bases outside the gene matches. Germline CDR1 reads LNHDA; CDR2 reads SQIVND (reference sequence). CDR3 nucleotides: TGTGCCAGTAGTATTGCCCTAGCGGGGGGGTACGAGCAGTACTTC. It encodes CASSIALAGGYEQYF.

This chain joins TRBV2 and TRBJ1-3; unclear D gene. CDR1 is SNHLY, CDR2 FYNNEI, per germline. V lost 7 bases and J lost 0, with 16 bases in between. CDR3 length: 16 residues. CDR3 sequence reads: CASTRRQPGSGNTIYF. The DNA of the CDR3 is TGTGCCAGCACTAGGCGCCAACCGGGCTCTGGAAACACCATATATTTT.

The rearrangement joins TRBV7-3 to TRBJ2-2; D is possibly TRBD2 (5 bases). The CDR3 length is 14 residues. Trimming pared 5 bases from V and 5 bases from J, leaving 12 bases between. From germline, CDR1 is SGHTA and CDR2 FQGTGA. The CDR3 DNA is TGTGCCAGCAGCCCTCGACCGGGAACCGGGGAGCTGTTTTTT. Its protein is CASSPRPGTGELFF. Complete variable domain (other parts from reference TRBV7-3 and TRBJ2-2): GAGVSQTPSNKVTEKGKYVELRCDPISGHTALYWYRQSLGQGPEFLIYFQGTGAADDSGLPNDRFFAVRPEGSVSTLKIQRTERGDSAVYLCASSPRPGTGELFFGEGSRLTVL.

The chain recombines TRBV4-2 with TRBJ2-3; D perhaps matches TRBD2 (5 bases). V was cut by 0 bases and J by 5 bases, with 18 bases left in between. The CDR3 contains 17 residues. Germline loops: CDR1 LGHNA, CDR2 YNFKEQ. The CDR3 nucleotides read TGTGCCAGCAGCCAAGACCCTGCTGGGAGCGCTAGAGATACGCAGTATTTT. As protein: CASSQDPAGSARDTQYF.

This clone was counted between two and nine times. The CDR3 loop reads CAIRQVGGYTF. CDR3 in DNA: TGTGCCATCAGGCAGGTTGGCGGCTACACCTTC. The rearrangement uses TRBV10-3 and TRBJ1-2; D is ambiguous. Looked up from germline, CDR1 is ENHRY and CDR2 is SYGVKD. Trimming removed 6 bases from V and 8 bases from J, with 10 bases in between. The CDR3 is 11 residues long.

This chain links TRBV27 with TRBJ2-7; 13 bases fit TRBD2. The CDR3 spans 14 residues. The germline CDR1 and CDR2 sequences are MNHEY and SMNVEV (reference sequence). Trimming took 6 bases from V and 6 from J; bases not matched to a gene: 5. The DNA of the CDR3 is TGTGCCAGCAGGGCGGGACTAGCGGGGAGCGAGCAGTACTTC. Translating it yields CASRAGLAGSEQYF.

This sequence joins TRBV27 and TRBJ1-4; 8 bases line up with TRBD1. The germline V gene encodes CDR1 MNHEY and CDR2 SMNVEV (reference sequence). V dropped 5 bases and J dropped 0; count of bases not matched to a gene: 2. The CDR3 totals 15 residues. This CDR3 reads CASSRQGPTNEKLFF. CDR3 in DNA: TGTGCCAGCAGTAGACAGGGGCCAACTAATGAAAAACTGTTTTTT. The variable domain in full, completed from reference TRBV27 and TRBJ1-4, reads EAQVTQNPRYLITVTGKKLTVTCSQNMNHEYMSWYRQDPGLGLRQIYYSMNVEVTDKGDVPEGYKVSRKEKRNFPLILESPSPNQTSLYFCASSRQGPTNEKLFFGSGTQLSVL.

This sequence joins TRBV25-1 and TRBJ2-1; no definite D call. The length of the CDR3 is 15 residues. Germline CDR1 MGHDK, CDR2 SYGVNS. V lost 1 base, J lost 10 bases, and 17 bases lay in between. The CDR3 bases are TGTGCCAGCAGTGAATCGGCGAGGTTTGGGTTGGAGCAGTTCTTC. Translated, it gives CASSESARFGLEQFF.

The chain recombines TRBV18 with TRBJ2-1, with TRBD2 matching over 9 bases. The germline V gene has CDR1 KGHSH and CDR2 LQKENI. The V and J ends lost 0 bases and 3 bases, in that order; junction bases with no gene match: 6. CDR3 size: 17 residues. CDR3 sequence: CASSPPVLAGLYNEQFF. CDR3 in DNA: TGTGCCAGCTCACCACCGGTCCTAGCGGGGCTCTACAATGAGCAGTTCTTC.

CDR3 loop: CASSTGQGGHYEQYF. DNA of the CDR3: TGTGCCAGTAGCACGGGACAGGGGGGACACTACGAGCAGTACTTC. J is TRBJ2-7 and V is TRBV19, with 11 bases fitting TRBD1. V was clipped by 6 bases and J by 3 bases; unmatched bases: 7. The CDR3 extends over 15 amino acids. Germline CDR1 reads LNHDA; CDR2 reads SQIVND (reference sequence).

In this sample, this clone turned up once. Here the CDR3 reads CASSSDRVPTGELFF. Written as DNA, the CDR3 is TGTGCCAGCAGCTCAGACAGGGTCCCCACCGGGGAGCTGTTTTTT. V usage is TRBV7-8 and J usage is TRBJ2-2, with 7 bases matching TRBD1. CDR3 length: 15 residues. The germline CDR1 and CDR2 sequences are SGHVS and FQNEAQ. Trimming took 4 bases from V and 4 from J; bases not matched to a gene: 6.